A single sample gave rise to the 14 T cell receptor beta chains below, sequenced in a study of long-term antiretroviral therapy in people with HIV. Samples were assayed with immunoSEQ v3.0 at survey level. Profiling relied on immunoSEQ multiplex PCR, and the TCRdb table lists in-frame clones only, not all of them. The table shows about 28,000 clones, with just over 85% occurring only once. The material was unsorted PBMCs, obtained 0.8 years after starting antiretroviral therapy. The receptors were gathered from a woman aged 25 to 39 with HIV.

The V gene is TRBV9, the J gene TRBJ2-1; a possible D gene is TRBD1 (5 bases). Per germline, CDR1 SGDLS and CDR2 YYNGEE. Trimming removed 0 bases at V and 9 bases at J, with 13 bases between. This CDR3 comprises 14 residues. The CDR3, as DNA: TGTGCCAGCAGCGTAGACTCGTGGGGCGGTGAGCAGTTCTTC. As protein: CASSVDSWGGEQFF.

The rearrangement joins TRBV7-3 to TRBJ2-1, with D possibly being TRBD1 (6 bases). The CDR3 has 13 residues. V was pared by 6 bases and J by 4 bases, with 10 bases between. Germline CDR1 SGHTA, CDR2 FQGTGA. The CDR3 DNA reads TGTGCCAGCAGGAGTGACAGGTACAATGAGCAGTTCTTC. Its translation is CASRSDRYNEQFF.

A few counts support this clone. The chain is built from TRBV6-5 and TRBJ1-2; D possibly corresponds to TRBD1 (5 bases). Germline V gene data show CDR1 as MNHEY and CDR2 as SVGAGI. The V end lost 5 bases, the J end lost 0 bases, and 13 bases lay between the germline ends. The CDR3 length is 15 residues. The CDR3 sequence: CASSTRQRTNYGYTF. CDR3 DNA sequence: TGTGCCAGCAGTACTAGACAGAGAACTAACTATGGCTACACCTTC.

The rearrangement uses TRBV5-1 and TRBJ2-5; D uncertain. The CDR3 contains 16 residues. Germline CDR1 SGHRS, CDR2 YFSETQ. V was trimmed by 1 base and J by 5 bases, leaving 18 bases between them. CDR3 region: CASSLFDPRLGETQYF. CDR3 in DNA: TGCGCCAGCAGCTTGTTTGATCCGCGGTTAGGGGAGACCCAGTACTTC.

A few counts support this clone. V and J are TRBV19 and TRBJ1-6, with TRBD1 identical over 9 bases. CDR3 length: 15 residues. CDR1 and CDR2 (germline): LNHDA, SQIVND (reference sequence). V shed 5 bases, J shed 10 bases, and the junction held 9 bases outside the gene matches. CDR3 in DNA: TGTGCCAGTAGTCCTACCGGGACAGGGAAGTCACCCCTCCACTTT. Residues: CASSPTGTGKSPLHF.

This sequence joins TRBV7-9 and TRBJ1-6; 7 bases fit TRBD1. From germline, CDR1 is SEHNR and CDR2 FQNEAQ (reference sequence). The V segment lost 5 bases and the J segment 10 bases; nucleotides outside the gene matches: 11. CDR3 size: 15 residues. CDR3 bases: TGTGCCAGCAGCGGCAGACAGGGAAAAGGATCACCCCTCCACTTT. Residues: CASSGRQGKGSPLHF. The full variable domain, with the rest looked up from reference TRBV7-9 and TRBJ1-6, is DTGVSQNPRHKITKRGQNVTFRCDPISEHNRLYWYRQTLGQGPEFLTYFQNEAQLEKSRLLSDRFSAERPKGSFSTLEIQRTEQGDSAMYLCASSGRQGKGSPLHFGNGTRLTVT.

V gene TRBV19 combines with J gene TRBJ2-2, with D tentatively TRBD2 (5 bases). Trimming cost V 6 bases and J 6 bases, with 14 bases left between them. CDR1 is LNHDA and CDR2 is SQIVND in the germline V gene (reference sequence). This CDR3 contains 14 residues. CDR3 in DNA: TGTGCCAGTAGAGCCGGGGTGTCGGCCGGGGAGCTGTTTTTT. Translated, it gives CASRAGVSAGELFF.

The chain employs TRBV5-5 and TRBJ1-3, with D unresolved. Between the trimmed V and J ends, which lost 0 bases and 0 bases, there was a span of 10 bases. Germline V CDR1 and CDR2: SGHKS, YYEKEE (reference sequence). The CDR3 is 16 residues long. CDR3 sequence: CASSLADLGSGNTIYF. CDR3 DNA: TGTGCCAGCAGCTTGGCGGACCTCGGCTCTGGAAACACCATATATTTT.

V and J are TRBV7-6 and TRBJ2-7; no firm D call. V lost 4 bases and J 3 bases, leaving 10 bases between the germline ends. Germline-derived CDR1 and CDR2 are SGHVS and FNYEAQ. The CDR3 has 13 residues. CDR3 region: CASSSGPFYEQYV. The CDR3 bases are TGTGCCAGCAGCTCCGGGCCATTCTACGAGCAGTACGTC.

The chain is built from TRBV21-1 and TRBJ1-5. TRBV21-1 is noted as a pseudogene. CDR3 length: 15 residues. The CDR3 protein is CASSKGTKGYQPQHF. CDR3 sequence (DNA): TGTGCCAGCAGCAAGGGGACTAAGGGATATCAGCCCCAGCATTTT.

DNA of the CDR3: TGTGCCAGCAGTTACGACGTCTCAGATACGCAGTATTTT. Translation gives CASSYDVSDTQYF. The gene calls are TRBV6-5 and TRBJ2-3; no reliable D call. The germline V gene has CDR1 MNHEY and CDR2 SVGAGI. V lost 2 bases to trimming and J lost 4 bases, with 7 bases between them. The CDR3 runs to 13 residues.

This sequence joins TRBV30 and TRBJ1-4, with 8 nucleotides matching TRBD1. Germline V gives CDR1 GTSNPN, CDR2 SVGIG (reference sequence). CDR3 length: 13 residues. The trim removed 6 bases at V and 7 bases at J, leaving 7 bases unmatched. CDR3 in amino acids: CACSDRDREKLFF. CDR3 sequence (DNA): TGTGCCTGCTCGGACAGGGATCGTGAAAAACTGTTTTTT.

This clone turned up a few times. This chain joins TRBV29-1 and TRBJ1-5, with D perhaps matching TRBD1 (5 bases). V lost 6 bases and J 6 bases, leaving 12 bases between the germline ends. Germline values: CDR1 SQVTM, CDR2 ANQGSEA. CDR3 size: 12 residues. DNA of the CDR3: TGCAGCGTGGGGGAGGGAGTTCAGCCCCAGCATTTT. This encodes CSVGEGVQPQHF.

For the CDR3, the DNA is TGTGCCAGCAGCTTCGCTCCGTTGAACACTGAAGCTTTCTTT. Its protein is CASSFAPLNTEAFF. The rearrangement uses TRBV11-2 and TRBJ1-1; D remains ambiguous. Germline-derived CDR1 and CDR2 are SGHAT and FQNNGV. V was clipped by 3 bases and J by 0 bases, with 8 bases between them. The CDR3 is 14 amino acids.